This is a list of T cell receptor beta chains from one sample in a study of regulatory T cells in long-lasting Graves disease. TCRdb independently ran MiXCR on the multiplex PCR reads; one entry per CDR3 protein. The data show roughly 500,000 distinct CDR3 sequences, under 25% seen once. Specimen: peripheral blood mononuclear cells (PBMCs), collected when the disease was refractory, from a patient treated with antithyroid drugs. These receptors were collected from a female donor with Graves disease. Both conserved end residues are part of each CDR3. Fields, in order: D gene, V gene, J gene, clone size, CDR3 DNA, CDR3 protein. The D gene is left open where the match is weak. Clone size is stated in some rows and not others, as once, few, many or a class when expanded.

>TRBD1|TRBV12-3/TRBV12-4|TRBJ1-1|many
TGTGCCAGCAGTTTATTAGGGGGCAAGGCTGAAGCTTTCTTT
CASSLLGGKAEAFF
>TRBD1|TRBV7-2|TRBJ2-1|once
TGTGCCAGCAGCTCTACCGGGACAGGGGCCTACAATGAGCAGTTCTTC
CASSSTGTGAYNEQFF
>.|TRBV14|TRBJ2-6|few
TGTGCCAGCAGCCAACCCTCTGGGGCCAACGTCCTGACTTTC
CASSQPSGANVLTF
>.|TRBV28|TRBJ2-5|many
TGTGCCAGCAGTTCCCCCTCCCGAGGGGGGCAAAGGGAGACCCAGTACTTC
CASSSPSRGGQRETQYF
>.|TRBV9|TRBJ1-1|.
TGTGCCAGCAGCGTAGGGGGCGGGGGCAGGATGAACACTGAAGCTTTCTTT
CASSVGGGGRMNTEAFF
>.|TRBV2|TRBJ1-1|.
TGTGCCAGCAGTGTGAACAGGCGTTTGAACACTGAAGCTTTCTTT
CASSVNRRLNTEAFF
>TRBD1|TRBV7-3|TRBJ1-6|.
TGTGCCAGCAGCAGAGGGGGCCGGTCACCCCTCCACTTT
CASSRGGRSPLHF
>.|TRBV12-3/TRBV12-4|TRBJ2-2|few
TGTGCCAGCAGTTTTTTCAGAGACACCGGGGAGCTGTTTTTT
CASSFFRDTGELFF
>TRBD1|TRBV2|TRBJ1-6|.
TGTGCCAGCAGGGGGGACAGGGACAATTCACCCCTCCACTTT
CASRGDRDNSPLHF
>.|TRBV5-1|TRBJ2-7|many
TGCGCCAGCAGCGAACCACAGGGTGGGCAGGCCTACGAGCAGTACTTC
CASSEPQGGQAYEQYF
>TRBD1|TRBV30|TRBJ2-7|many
TGTGCCTGGTCTCACGGACAGGGATTTTACGAGCAGTACTTC
CAWSHGQGFYEQYF
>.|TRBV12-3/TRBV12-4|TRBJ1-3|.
TGTGCCAGCAGTTTGGCAAGAAGTCCCCCTGGAAACACCATATATTTT
CASSLARSPPGNTIYF
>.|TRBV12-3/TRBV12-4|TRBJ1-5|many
TGTGCCAGCAGTTTTAGTTCGGATCAGCCCCAGCATTTT
CASSFSSDQPQHF
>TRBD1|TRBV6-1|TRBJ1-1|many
TGTGCCAGCAGAGTGACAGGGACGAACACTGAAGCTTTCTTT
CASRVTGTNTEAFF
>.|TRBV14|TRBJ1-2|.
TGTGCCAGCAGCCAAGATTTCGCCGGATCTTTCGATGGCTACACCTTC
CASSQDFAGSFDGYTF
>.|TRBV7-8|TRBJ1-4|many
TGTGCCAGCAGCTTAATAGGGACACTAAATGAAAAACTGTTTTTT
CASSLIGTLNEKLFF
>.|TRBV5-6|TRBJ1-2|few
TGTGCCAGCAGCTTGGGCTCGACAGAGCGAGTCACCTTC
CASSLGSTERVTF
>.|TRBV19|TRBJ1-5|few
TGTGCCAGTAGTATGCGGGGGATGAGCAATCAGCCCCAGCATTTT
CASSMRGMSNQPQHF
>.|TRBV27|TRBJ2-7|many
TGTGCCAGTAGTCAGGGGACCGGGTCCTACGAGCAGTACTTC
CASSQGTGSYEQYF
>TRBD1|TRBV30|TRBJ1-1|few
TGTGCCTGGAAACGGGACAGCTTGAACACTGAAGCTTTCTTT
CAWKRDSLNTEAFF
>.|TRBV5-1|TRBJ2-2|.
TGCGCCAGCAGCTTCATTGGGACCGGGGAGCTGTTTTTT
CASSFIGTGELFF
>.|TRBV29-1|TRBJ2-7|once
TGCAGCGTTGAAGGGACATATCTCTCCTACGAGCAGTACTTC
CSVEGTYLSYEQYF
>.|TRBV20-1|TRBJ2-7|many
TGCAGTGCTAGAAGCGACCCCTCCTACGAGCAGTACTTC
CSARSDPSYEQYF
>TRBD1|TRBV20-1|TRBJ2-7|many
TGCAGTGCTAGAGAACCGAGGACAGGGGGCAGCTACGAGCAGTACTTC
CSAREPRTGGSYEQYF
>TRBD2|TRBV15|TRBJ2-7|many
TGTGCCACCAGCAGAAAGCGGGAGGCCCGCTCCTACGAGCAGTACTTC
CATSRKREARSYEQYF
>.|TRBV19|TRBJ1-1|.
TGTGCCAGTAGTATTTTAGCGGGGGGCACTGAAGCTTTCTTT
CASSILAGGTEAFF
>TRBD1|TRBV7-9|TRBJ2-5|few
TGTGCCAGCAGCTTCATATTGGGACAGGGGGCCCCCTTCCAAGAGACCCAGTACTTC
CASSFILGQGAPFQETQYF
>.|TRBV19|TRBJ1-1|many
TGTGCCAGTAGTATGGGACTAATGAACACTGAAGCTTTCTTT
CASSMGLMNTEAFF
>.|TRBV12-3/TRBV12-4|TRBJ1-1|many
TGTGCCAGCAGTTTAGCGGCGAAGAACACTGAAGCTTTCTTT
CASSLAAKNTEAFF
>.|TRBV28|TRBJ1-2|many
TGTGCCAGCAGTTACTCTCTGGGCAGCTATGGCTACACCTTC
CASSYSLGSYGYTF
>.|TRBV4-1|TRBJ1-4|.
TGCGCCAGCAGATCGACATTACTAGGTGAAAAACTGTTTTTT
CASRSTLLGEKLFF
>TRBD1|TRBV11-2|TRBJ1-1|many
TGTGCCAGCAGCTTGGGTCCCGGGACAGGGACTGAAGCTTTCTTT
CASSLGPGTGTEAFF
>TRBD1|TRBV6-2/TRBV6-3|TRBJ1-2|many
TGTGCCAGCAGTTTCCGGACAGGGGGCGGTTATGGCTACACCTTC
CASSFRTGGGYGYTF
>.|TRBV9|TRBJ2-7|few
TGTGCCAGCAGCGTAGTGCCAACTAGCCCCTACGAGCAGTACTTC
CASSVVPTSPYEQYF
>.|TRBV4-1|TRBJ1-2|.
TGCGCCAGCAGCCCTCCACCGGGACCCCGCGGTGGCAACACCTTC
CASSPPPGPRGGNTF
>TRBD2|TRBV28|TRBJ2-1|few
TGTGCCAGCAGTTTAGCGGGGGAGAATGAGCAGTTCTTC
CASSLAGENEQFF
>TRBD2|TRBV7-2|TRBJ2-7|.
TGTGCCAGCAGCTCCGGGACTAGCGGGCTCGGGGTTTTCTACGAGCAGTACTTC
CASSSGTSGLGVFYEQYF
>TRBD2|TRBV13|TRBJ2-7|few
TGTGCCAGCAGCCAAGAGGGGCTAGCGGGAGACTTCTACGAGCAGTACTTC
CASSQEGLAGDFYEQYF
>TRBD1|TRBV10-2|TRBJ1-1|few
TGCGCCAGCAGAGAACGGACAGGGGACACTGAAGCTTTCTTT
CASRERTGDTEAFF
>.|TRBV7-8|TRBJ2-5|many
TGTGCCAGCAGCTTAGCGGGCAGACCACAAGAGACCCAGTACTTC
CASSLAGRPQETQYF
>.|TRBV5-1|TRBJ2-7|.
TGCGCCAGCAGCTCTCCGGGTAGTCCGAGCTCCTACGAGCAGTACTTC
CASSSPGSPSSYEQYF
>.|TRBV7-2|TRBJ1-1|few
TGTGCCAGCAGCCCCCTAATAACTGAAGCTTTCTTT
CASSPLITEAFF
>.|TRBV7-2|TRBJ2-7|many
TGTGCCAGCAGTTCTCCAGGCCCCTACGAGCAGTACTTC
CASSSPGPYEQYF
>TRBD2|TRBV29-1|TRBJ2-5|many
TGCAGCGTTGATGGTCTAGCGGAAGAGACCCAGTACTTC
CSVDGLAEETQYF
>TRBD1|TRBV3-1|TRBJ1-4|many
TGTGCCAGCAGCCCCGGACAGGGACATGAAAAACTGTTTTTT
CASSPGQGHEKLFF
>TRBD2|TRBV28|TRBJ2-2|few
TGTGCCAGCAGTGAGCGGGGGGGCCCCACCGGGGAGCTGTTTTTT
CASSERGGPTGELFF
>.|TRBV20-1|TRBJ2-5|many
TGCAGTGCTCATGAGATCTTTTCGAAAGAGACCCAGTACTTC
CSAHEIFSKETQYF
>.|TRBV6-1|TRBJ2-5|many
TGTGCCAGCAGTGAAGGGACCTTGCGGCAAGAGACCCAGTACTTC
CASSEGTLRQETQYF
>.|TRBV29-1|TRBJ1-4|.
TGCAGCGTTGAGATGGGGGGCGACGGAAAACTGTTTTTT
CSVEMGGDGKLFF
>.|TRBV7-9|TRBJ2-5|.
TGTGCCAGCAGCTTACGAGAAACAGGAAAGTACCAAGAGACCCAGTACTTC
CASSLRETGKYQETQYF
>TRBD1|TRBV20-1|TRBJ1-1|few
TGCAGTGCTAGAGGGGGAAGGACAGGGCGAAACACTGAAGCTTTCTTT
CSARGGRTGRNTEAFF
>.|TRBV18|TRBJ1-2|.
TGTGCCAGCTCACAACGACAGAGTAACTATGGCTACACCTTC
CASSQRQSNYGYTF
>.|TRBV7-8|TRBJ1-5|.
TGTGCCAGCAGCTCCGTAGGGGGGACGAGCAATCAGCCCCAGCATTTT
CASSSVGGTSNQPQHF